Listed here are 7 T cell receptor beta chains from one sample, sequenced in a study of cytomegalovirus exposure and HLA in healthy donors (dated by TCRdb to 2017 to 2019). The library was prepared using the immunoSEQ multiplex PCR assay. This immuneACCESS table, as held by TCRdb, lists in-frame sequences with V and J called but not all clones. Of the missing ones, under half trace to an unresolved V gene in checked studies; the others have no known cause. In all, the sample holds fewer than 400,000 clones, and 86% of those were seen once. The ten largest clones capture around 0.8% of the sample. The sample was PBMCs. The receptors shown here come from a woman younger than 35 in good health and CMV-seronegative.

CDR3 residues: CASSLTSGITYEQYF. The CDR3 DNA sequence: TGTGCCAGCAGCCTTACTAGCGGGATTACCTACGAGCAGTACTTC. This chain joins TRBV2 and TRBJ2-5; TRBD2 aligns across 10 bases. The end of the DNA fits TRBJ2-7 better, so the J call may be wrong. This CDR3 region has 15 residues. From germline, CDR1 is SNHLY and CDR2 FYNNEI.

The V and J genes are TRBV9 and TRBJ2-1, with TRBD2 matching 9 bases. CDR3 length: 15 amino acids. Germline lookup yields CDR1 SGDLS and CDR2 YYNGEE. The ends lost 3 bases at V and 6 bases at J; junction bases unmatched: 7. The CDR3 here is CASSDPGLAGNEQFF. The CDR3 DNA is TGTGCCAGCAGCGACCCGGGACTAGCAGGCAATGAGCAGTTCTTC.

CDR3 amino acids: CASSPGTANTGELFF. The CDR3 nucleotides read TGTGCCAGCAGCCCGGGGACAGCTAACACCGGGGAGCTGTTTTTT. The chain carries TRBV11-2 and TRBJ2-2, with 7 bases identical to TRBD1. CDR1 and CDR2 from the germline V gene are SGHAT and FQNNGV. The junction had 5 bases not matched to a gene; V was cut back by 5 bases and J by 2 bases. This CDR3 is built from 15 residues.

The V and J genes are TRBV30 and TRBJ1-3; D not certain. Trimming cost V 1 base and J 1 base, with 14 bases left between them. The germline gives CDR1 GTSNPN, CDR2 SVGIG (reference sequence). CDR3 length equals 16 residues. CDR3 nucleotides: TGTGCCTGGAGTGCCGATCCAGGTGATTCTGGAAACACCATATATTTT. Its translation is CAWSADPGDSGNTIYF.

The rearrangement uses TRBV12-5 and TRBJ1-1, with 8 bases lining up with TRBD1. Germline V gene sequence: CDR1 LGHNT, CDR2 FRNRAP. The ends lost 1 base at V and 5 bases at J; junction bases unmatched: 0. The CDR3 is 13 amino acids. The CDR3 region is CASGLDRGTEAFF. The CDR3 nucleotides read TGTGCTAGTGGTTTGGACAGGGGGACTGAAGCTTTCTTT.

A note on this clone: No conserved phenylalanine or tryptophan is present at the end of the CDR3, so a read error is the likely explanation. This chain uses TRBV19 with TRBJ1-1; tentatively, D is TRBD1 (6 bases). This CDR3 spans 15 amino acids. Looked up from germline, CDR1 is LNHDA and CDR2 is SQIVND (reference sequence). With 4 bases removed from V and 1 base from J, the gap between germline ends came to 13 bases. The CDR3 DNA is TGTGCCAGTAGTAGGCAAGCAGGGGAGAACACTGAAGCTTTCATT. Amino acids: CASSRQAGENTEAFI.

The chain has TRBV29-1 and TRBJ2-3; no clear D. V lost 8 bases to trimming and J lost 1 base, with 16 bases between them. The CDR3 runs to 14 residues. Germline V CDR1 and CDR2: SQVTM, ANQGSEA. This CDR3 reads CSPSARVRTDTQYF. DNA for the CDR3: TGCAGCCCCAGCGCGAGAGTTCGCACAGATACGCAGTATTTT.